This T cell receptor beta chain came from a study of beta chain features in type 1 diabetes. Study details: All samples combined gave roughly 100,000,000 sorted cells for examination.

V was cut by 1 base and J by 4 bases, with 5 bases left in between. This CDR3 is built from 11 residues. Germline V lookup: CDR1 GTSNPN, CDR2 SVGIG (reference sequence). CD4+ naive, central memory, regulatory and stem cell-like memory subsets were isolated by sorting on CD45RO/CCR7/CD25/CD127/CD95/CD27. Reverse transcription of all isolated RNA meant that expressed TCRB transcripts were sequenced. The repertoire was sequenced with immunoSEQ multiplex PCR; TCRdb's copy has only in-frame clones and lacks some. The table includes approximately 250,000 clones, 20% to 25% detected once. This clone showed up just a few times. Its specificity is unknown. Study findings and constraints: All four CD4+ subsets from Type 1 diabetes patients carried moderately but significantly shorter TCRB CDR3s.

This clonotype was sampled from a woman under 40 with type 1 diabetes. The chain is built from TRBV30 and TRBJ2-7; D uncertain. The material sequenced was naive CD4+ T cells from blood. For the CDR3, the DNA is TGTGCCTGGAGTGCCAGATACGAGCAGTACTTC. Translated, it gives CAWSARYEQYF. Full variable domain (missing parts from reference TRBV30 and TRBJ2-7): SQTIHQWPATLVQPVGSPLSLECTVEGTSNPNLYWYRQAAGRGLQLLFYSVGIGQISSEVPQNLSASRPQDRQFILSSKKLLLSDSGFYLCAWSARYEQYFGPGTRLTVT.